This is a list of T cell receptor beta chains from one sample in a study of blood T cell repertoires in COVID-19. Assay used: immunoSEQ multiplex PCR; TCRdb lists only in-frame clones, some missing. The table has fewer than 120,000 clones, about four fifths seen once; the top ten hold 15% to 20%. Sequenced: peripheral blood. The receptors here all came from a woman aged 60-75 years with acute or convalescent COVID-19. CDR3s include the opening cysteine and the closing phenylalanine or tryptophan. The D gene is left open where the match is weak. Rows may omit the clone size; those that give it use once, few, many or a size class.

j_call v_call clone_size d_call cdr3_aa cdr3_nt
TRBJ2-1 TRBV19 once TRBD2 CASSINRGGLNEQFF TGTGCCAGTAGTATAAACCGGGGGGGCCTGAATGAGCAGTTCTTC
TRBJ2-5 TRBV5-6 - TRBD1 CASSLWTGGLETQYF TGTGCCAGCAGCCTTTGGACAGGGGGGTTGGAGACCCAGTACTTC
TRBJ1-2 TRBV6-5 - - CASSPTANYGYTF TGTGCCAGCAGCCCGACAGCAAACTATGGCTACACCTTC
TRBJ1-1 TRBV5-1 few - CASKVPGMTEAFF TGCGCCAGCAAGGTACCAGGGATGACTGAAGCTTTCTTT
TRBJ1-2 TRBV6-5 - - CATYTGLYGYTF TGTGCCACCTATACAGGGCTCTATGGCTACACCTTC
TRBJ1-2 TRBV4-3 - - CASSQATGNYGYTF TGCGCCAGCAGCCAAGCGACAGGAAACTATGGCTACACCTTC
TRBJ2-5 TRBV30 - TRBD2 CAWSGGSAGGQETQYF TGTGCCTGGAGTGGCGGTTCAGCGGGGGGCCAAGAGACCCAGTACTTC
TRBJ1-2 TRBV7-9 - - CASSFLFYGYTF TGTGCCAGCAGCTTCCTTTTCTATGGCTACACCTTC
TRBJ2-3 TRBV3-1/TRBV3-2 - TRBD2 CASSHRGTSGLNTDTQYF TGTGCCAGCAGCCACCGTGGGACTAGCGGATTAAACACAGATACGCAGTATTTT
TRBJ2-1 TRBV7-8 - TRBD2 CASSPPGLASNEQFF TGTGCCAGCAGCCCGCCGGGACTAGCGTCCAATGAGCAGTTCTTC
TRBJ1-5 TRBV25-1 - - CASSDSGNLGGPQHF TGTGCCAGCAGTGACTCGGGCAACCTGGGAGGCCCCCAGCATTTT
TRBJ1-2 TRBV19 few - CASRPLLGAYGYTF TGTGCCAGTAGACCGCTCTTGGGGGCCTATGGCTACACCTTC
TRBJ1-1 TRBV5-4 - TRBD1 CASSSGQVNTEAFF TGTGCCAGCAGCTCGGGACAGGTGAACACTGAAGCTTTCTTT
TRBJ1-1 TRBV3-1/TRBV3-2 - - CASSQDGQRAEAFF TGTGCCAGCAGCCAAGATGGGCAGAGGGCTGAAGCTTTCTTT
TRBJ2-1 TRBV5-5 - - CASSLPGWDEQFF TGTGCCAGCAGCTTGCCAGGGTGGGATGAGCAGTTCTTC
TRBJ2-5 TRBV6-6 - - CASSPSGRGGQETQYF TGTGCCAGCAGCCCAAGTGGTAGGGGGGGTCAAGAGACCCAGTACTTC
TRBJ2-7 TRBV7-2 once - CASSFAGLAEQYF TGTGCCAGCAGCTTCGCAGGGTTAGCCGAGCAGTACTTC
TRBJ1-1 TRBV7-9 - - CASSQGGEAFF TGTGCCAGCAGCCAGGGTGGGGAAGCTTTCTTT
TRBJ2-5 TRBV7-9 - - CASSSTGTEETQYF TGTGCCAGCAGCTCCACAGGGACGGAAGAGACCCAGTACTTC